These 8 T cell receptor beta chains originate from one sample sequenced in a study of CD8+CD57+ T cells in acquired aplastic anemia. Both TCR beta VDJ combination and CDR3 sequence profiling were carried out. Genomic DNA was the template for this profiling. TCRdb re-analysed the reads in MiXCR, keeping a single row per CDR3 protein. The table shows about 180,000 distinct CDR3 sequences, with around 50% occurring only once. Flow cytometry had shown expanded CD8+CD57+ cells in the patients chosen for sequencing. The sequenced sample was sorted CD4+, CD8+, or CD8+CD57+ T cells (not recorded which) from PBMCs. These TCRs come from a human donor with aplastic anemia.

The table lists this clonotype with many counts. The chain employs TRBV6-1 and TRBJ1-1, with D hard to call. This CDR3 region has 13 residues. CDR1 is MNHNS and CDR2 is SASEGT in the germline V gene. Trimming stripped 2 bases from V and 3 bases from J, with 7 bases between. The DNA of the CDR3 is TGTGCCAGCAGTGAAAGGGCAGACACTGAAGCTTTCTTT. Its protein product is CASSERADTEAFF.

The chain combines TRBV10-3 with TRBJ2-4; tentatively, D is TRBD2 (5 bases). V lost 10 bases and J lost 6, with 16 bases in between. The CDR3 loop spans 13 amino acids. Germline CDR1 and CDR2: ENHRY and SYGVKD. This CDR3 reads CATLSGEGNIQYF. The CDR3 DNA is TGTGCCACACTCTCCGGGGAAGGAAACATTCAGTACTTC.

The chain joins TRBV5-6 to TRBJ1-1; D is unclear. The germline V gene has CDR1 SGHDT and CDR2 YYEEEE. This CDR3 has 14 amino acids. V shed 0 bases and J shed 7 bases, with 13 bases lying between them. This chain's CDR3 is CASSLGMLGFEAFF. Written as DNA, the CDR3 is TGTGCCAGCAGCTTGGGCATGTTGGGTTTTGAAGCTTTCTTT. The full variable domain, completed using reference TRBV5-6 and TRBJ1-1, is DAGVTQSPTHLIKTRGQQVTLRCSPKSGHDTVSWYQQALGQGPQFIFQYYEEEERQRGNFPDRFSGHQFPNYSSELNVNALLLGDSALYLCASSLGMLGFEAFFGQGTRLTVV.

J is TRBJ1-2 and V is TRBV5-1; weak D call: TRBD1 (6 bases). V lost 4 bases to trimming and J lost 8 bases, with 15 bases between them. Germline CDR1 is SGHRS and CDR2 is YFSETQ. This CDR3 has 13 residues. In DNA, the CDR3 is TGCGCCAGCAGCCTCTCAGGGGTCAGCGGCTACACCTTC. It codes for CASSLSGVSGYTF.

CDR3 coding DNA: TGCAGTGCTAGAGTCCCGGGCAATGAGCAGTTCTTC. Residues: CSARVPGNEQFF. The chain joins TRBV20-1 to TRBJ2-1; D remains ambiguous. The CDR3 has 12 residues. Germline-derived CDR1 and CDR2 are DFQATT and SNEGSKA (reference sequence). V was shortened by 1 base and J by 6 bases, with 7 bases between the two germline ends.

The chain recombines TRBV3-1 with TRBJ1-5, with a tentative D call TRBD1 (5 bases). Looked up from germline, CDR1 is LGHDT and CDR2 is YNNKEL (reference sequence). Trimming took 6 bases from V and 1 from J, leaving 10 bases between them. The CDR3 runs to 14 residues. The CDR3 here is CASRDGGSNQPQHF. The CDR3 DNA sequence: TGTGCCAGCAGGGACGGGGGAAGCAATCAGCCCCAGCATTTT. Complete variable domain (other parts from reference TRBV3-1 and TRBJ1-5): DTAVSQTPKYLVTQMGNDKSIKCEQNLGHDTMYWYKQDSKKFLKIMFSYNNKELIINETVPNRFSPKSPDKAHLNLHINSLELGDSAVYFCASRDGGSNQPQHFGDGTRLSIL.

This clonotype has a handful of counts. The CDR3 reads CASSEKGTLGQPQHF. CDR3 nucleotide sequence: TGTGCCAGCAGTGAAAAGGGGACATTAGGGCAGCCCCAGCATTTT. This chain connects TRBV6-1 to TRBJ1-5; tentatively, D is TRBD1 (6 bases). CDR1 is MNHNS and CDR2 is SASEGT in the germline V gene. The CDR3 is made up of 15 amino acids. V lost 2 bases and J 7 bases, leaving 15 bases between the germline ends.

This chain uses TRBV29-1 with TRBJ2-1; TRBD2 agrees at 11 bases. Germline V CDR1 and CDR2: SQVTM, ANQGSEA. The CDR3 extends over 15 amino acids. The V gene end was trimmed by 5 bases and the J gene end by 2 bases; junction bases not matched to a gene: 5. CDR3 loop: CSVQGLAETYNEQFF. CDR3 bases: TGCAGCGTTCAGGGACTAGCGGAAACCTACAATGAGCAGTTCTTC.